A selection of T cell receptor beta chains follows, all from one sample in a study of early T cells in non-severe SARS-CoV-2 infection. TCRdb redid the calling of the 5' RACE reads with MiXCR, one entry per CDR3 protein. The sample contains over 80,000 distinct CDR3 sequences, approximately 12% of which appear only once. This specimen was whole blood, taken at baseline. Receptor source: an adult who was a healthcare worker with PCR-confirmed SARS-CoV-2 infection or an uninfected control (not recorded which). Both conserved end residues are part of each CDR3. The order of the fields is V gene, D gene, J gene, clone size, CDR3 protein, CDR3 DNA. D genes are given only for firm matches. Size tells how often a clone was seen (once, few, many) or the class of an expanded clone, and some rows leave it out.

V gene: TRBV12-3/TRBV12-4
D gene: NA
J gene: TRBJ1-1
clone size: few
CDR3 protein: CASRLGPAENEAFF
CDR3 DNA: TGTGCCAGCAGACTAGGCCCCGCCGAAAATGAAGCTTTCTTT

V gene: TRBV24-1
D gene: NA
J gene: TRBJ2-3
clone size: few
CDR3 protein: CATSDFDSTDTQYF
CDR3 DNA: TGTGCCACCAGTGATTTCGACAGCACAGATACGCAGTATTTT

V gene: TRBV6-6
D gene: NA
J gene: TRBJ1-1
clone size: few
CDR3 protein: CASSQTVNTEAFF
CDR3 DNA: TGTGCCAGCAGCCAGACGGTGAACACTGAAGCTTTCTTT

V gene: TRBV6-5
D gene: NA
J gene: TRBJ2-2
clone size: NA
CDR3 protein: CASSYSRGWRENTGELFF
CDR3 DNA: TGTGCCAGCAGTTACTCGAGGGGATGGCGGGAGAACACCGGGGAGCTGTTTTTT

V gene: TRBV5-5
D gene: NA
J gene: TRBJ2-2
clone size: NA
CDR3 protein: CASSFHVPTGELFF
CDR3 DNA: TGTGCCAGCAGCTTCCATGTTCCGACCGGGGAGCTGTTTTTT

V gene: TRBV11-2
D gene: NA
J gene: TRBJ1-6
clone size: NA
CDR3 protein: CASSLDFPSPLHF
CDR3 DNA: TGTGCCAGCAGCTTAGATTTTCCTTCACCCCTCCACTTT

V gene: TRBV20-1
D gene: NA
J gene: TRBJ1-1
clone size: few
CDR3 protein: CSANRGPNGPEAFF
CDR3 DNA: TGCAGTGCTAACCGGGGACCAAATGGACCTGAAGCTTTCTTT

V gene: TRBV10-1
D gene: NA
J gene: TRBJ2-7
clone size: NA
CDR3 protein: CASSEVGNEQYF
CDR3 DNA: TGCGCCAGCAGTGAGGTGGGGAACGAGCAGTACTTC

V gene: TRBV11-2
D gene: NA
J gene: TRBJ2-5
clone size: few
CDR3 protein: CASSFQDGTAETQYF
CDR3 DNA: TGTGCCAGCAGCTTTCAGGACGGAACTGCCGAGACCCAGTACTTC

V gene: TRBV20-1
D gene: NA
J gene: TRBJ1-1
clone size: few
CDR3 protein: CSASNRNTAGAFF
CDR3 DNA: TGCAGTGCTAGCAACAGGAACACCGCGGGAGCTTTCTTT

V gene: TRBV11-3
D gene: TRBD1
J gene: TRBJ2-1
clone size: many
CDR3 protein: CASSSQTGENNEQFF
CDR3 DNA: TGTGCCAGCAGCTCACAGACAGGGGAGAACAATGAGCAGTTCTTC

V gene: TRBV5-6
D gene: NA
J gene: TRBJ1-4
clone size: NA
CDR3 protein: CASSQGATNEKLFF
CDR3 DNA: TGTGCCAGCAGCCAGGGAGCAACTAATGAAAAACTGTTTTTT

V gene: TRBV7-9
D gene: NA
J gene: TRBJ2-1
clone size: NA
CDR3 protein: CASSSSSYNEQFF
CDR3 DNA: TGTGCCAGCAGTTCCAGCTCCTACAATGAGCAGTTCTTC

V gene: TRBV21-1
D gene: NA
J gene: TRBJ2-3
clone size: few
CDR3 protein: CASSKVPRLAGPGTDTQYF
CDR3 DNA: TGTGCCAGCAGCAAAGTGCCAAGACTAGCGGGGCCAGGCACAGATACGCAGTATTTT

V gene: TRBV14
D gene: NA
J gene: TRBJ1-1
clone size: NA
CDR3 protein: CASSQEGWALGPRNTEAFF
CDR3 DNA: TGTGCCAGCAGCCAAGAGGGATGGGCCCTGGGGCCGAGGAACACTGAAGCTTTCTTT

V gene: TRBV6-5
D gene: NA
J gene: TRBJ1-3
clone size: NA
CDR3 protein: CASRGPGNTIYF
CDR3 DNA: TGTGCCAGCCGGGGACCTGGAAACACCATATATTTT

V gene: TRBV7-9
D gene: NA
J gene: TRBJ2-7
clone size: many
CDR3 protein: CASSLDPSGAYEQYF
CDR3 DNA: TGTGCCAGCAGCTTAGACCCCTCAGGGGCCTACGAGCAGTACTTC

V gene: TRBV6-5
D gene: TRBD2
J gene: TRBJ2-2
clone size: few
CDR3 protein: CASSYRRTSGRLTGELFF
CDR3 DNA: TGTGCCAGCAGTTACCGGAGGACTAGCGGGAGACTCACCGGGGAGCTGTTTTTT

V gene: TRBV29-1
D gene: TRBD1
J gene: TRBJ1-2
clone size: few
CDR3 protein: CSVVGDRVNYGYTF
CDR3 DNA: TGCAGCGTTGTGGGGGACAGGGTAAACTATGGCTACACCTTC

V gene: TRBV7-3
D gene: NA
J gene: TRBJ1-2
clone size: few
CDR3 protein: CASTTPKANYGYTF
CDR3 DNA: TGTGCCAGCACCACCCCGAAGGCGAACTATGGCTACACCTTC

V gene: TRBV12-3/TRBV12-4
D gene: NA
J gene: TRBJ2-7
clone size: NA
CDR3 protein: CASRMDGPNSYEQYF
CDR3 DNA: TGTGCCAGCAGGATGGACGGCCCTAACTCCTACGAGCAGTACTTC

V gene: TRBV12-3/TRBV12-4
D gene: TRBD2
J gene: TRBJ2-7
clone size: few
CDR3 protein: CASSPRRLAGGPISSGEQYF
CDR3 DNA: TGTGCCAGCAGCCCCAGGCGACTAGCGGGAGGGCCGATCAGTAGTGGCGAGCAGTACTTC

V gene: TRBV14
D gene: NA
J gene: TRBJ2-1
clone size: many
CDR3 protein: CASSHTLWGGSNEQFF
CDR3 DNA: TGTGCCAGCAGCCATACTTTATGGGGGGGCAGTAATGAGCAGTTCTTC

V gene: TRBV18
D gene: TRBD1
J gene: TRBJ1-5
clone size: many
CDR3 protein: CASSPGTGDLPQHF
CDR3 DNA: TGTGCCAGCTCACCAGGGACAGGGGATCTTCCCCAGCATTTT

V gene: TRBV7-9
D gene: TRBD1
J gene: TRBJ2-3
clone size: few
CDR3 protein: CASKQGVPDTQYF
CDR3 DNA: TGTGCCAGCAAACAGGGGGTTCCAGATACGCAGTATTTT

V gene: TRBV13
D gene: NA
J gene: TRBJ1-3
clone size: many
CDR3 protein: CASSQDSHSGNTIYF
CDR3 DNA: TGTGCCAGCAGCCAGGACAGTCACTCTGGAAACACCATATATTTT

V gene: TRBV6-6
D gene: NA
J gene: TRBJ2-5
clone size: few
CDR3 protein: CASHGQTEGETQYF
CDR3 DNA: TGTGCCAGCCACGGGCAGACGGAAGGAGAGACCCAGTACTTC

V gene: TRBV6-4
D gene: NA
J gene: TRBJ1-1
clone size: many
CDR3 protein: CASSAFSGGGRDEAFF
CDR3 DNA: TGTGCCAGCAGTGCTTTTTCTGGCGGGGGCAGGGATGAAGCTTTCTTT

V gene: TRBV28
D gene: NA
J gene: TRBJ2-7
clone size: NA
CDR3 protein: CASSSPDRNYEQYF
CDR3 DNA: TGTGCCAGCAGTTCCCCAGACAGGAACTACGAGCAGTACTTC

V gene: TRBV19
D gene: NA
J gene: TRBJ2-5
clone size: few
CDR3 protein: CASSIVAGQETQYF
CDR3 DNA: TGTGCCAGTAGTATAGTTGCTGGCCAAGAGACCCAGTACTTC

V gene: TRBV9
D gene: TRBD1
J gene: TRBJ2-7
clone size: NA
CDR3 protein: CASSGIGTGDEQYF
CDR3 DNA: TGTGCCAGCAGCGGGATCGGGACAGGGGACGAGCAGTACTTC